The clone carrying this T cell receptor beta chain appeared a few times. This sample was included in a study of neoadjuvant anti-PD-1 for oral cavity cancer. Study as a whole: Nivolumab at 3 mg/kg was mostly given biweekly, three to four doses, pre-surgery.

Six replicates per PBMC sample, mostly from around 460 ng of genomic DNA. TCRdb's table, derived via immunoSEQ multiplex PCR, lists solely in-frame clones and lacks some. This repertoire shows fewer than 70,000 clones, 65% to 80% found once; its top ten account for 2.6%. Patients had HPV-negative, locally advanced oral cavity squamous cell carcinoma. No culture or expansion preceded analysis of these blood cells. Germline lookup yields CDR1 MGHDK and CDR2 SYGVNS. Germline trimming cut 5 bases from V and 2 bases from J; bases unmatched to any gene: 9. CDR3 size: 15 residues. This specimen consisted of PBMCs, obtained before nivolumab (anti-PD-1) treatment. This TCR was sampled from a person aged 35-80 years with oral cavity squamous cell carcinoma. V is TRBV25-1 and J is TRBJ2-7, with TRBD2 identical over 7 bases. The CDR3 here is CASSRKAGVAYEQYF. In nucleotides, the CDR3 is TGTGCCAGCAGTAGGAAGGCGGGAGTGGCCTACGAGCAGTACTTC.